The next 13 T cell receptor beta chains were all read from a single sample in a study of response to subunit inactivated influenza vaccine (dated by TCRdb to between 2018 and 2020). Library preparation used RT-PCR. The instrument was an Illumina HiSeq 2500. TCRdb ran its own pipeline on the public reads, namely fastp trimming at Q25 and MiXCR clone calling, and kept in-frame beta chains. Each CDR3 protein gets just one entry, which takes the most common genes and DNA from the rows behind it. The sample yields approximately 730,000 distinct CDR3 sequences; about 15% were counted once. The ten most abundant clones make up 5.5% to 8% of the sample. The sample was PBMCs from blood, taken approximately 15 days before vaccination. These receptors came from a man aged 45-65 years who received an inactivated influenza vaccine. Donor details come from another sample of the same person, matched by shared clones.

This clonotype was seen only a few times. V usage is TRBV11-2 and J usage is TRBJ2-1, with 10 bases fitting TRBD2. The junction had 5 bases not matched to a gene; V was cut back by 3 bases and J by 6 bases. The CDR3 has 15 residues. Germline V gives CDR1 SGHAT, CDR2 FQNNGV. The CDR3 loop reads CASSFLAGVSNEQFF. The CDR3 DNA reads as TGTGCCAGCAGCTTTCTAGCGGGAGTTTCCAATGAGCAGTTCTTC. The whole variable domain, filled in from reference TRBV11-2 and TRBJ2-1, reads EAGVAQSPRYKIIEKRQSVAFWCNPISGHATLYWYQQILGQGPKLLIQFQNNGVVDDSQLPKDRFSAERLKGVDSTLKIQPAKLEDSAVYLCASSFLAGVSNEQFFGPGTRLTVL.

This chain's CDR3 is CASSQGVAADTYEQYF. As DNA, the CDR3 is TGCGCCAGCAGCCAAGGAGTGGCGGCCGATACCTACGAGCAGTACTTC. The V and J genes are TRBV4-1 and TRBJ2-7; D is ambiguous. Germline CDR1 and CDR2: MGHRA and YSYEKL. Trimming removed 1 base from V and 2 bases from J, with 15 bases in between. This CDR3 is built from 16 residues.

This clonotype was observed a few times. The chain uses TRBV20-1 and TRBJ2-3; D is perhaps TRBD2 (6 bases). Germline loops: CDR1 DFQATT, CDR2 SNEGSKA (reference sequence). The CDR3 length is 16 residues. V lost 0 bases to trimming and J lost 5 bases, with 18 bases between them. The DNA for the CDR3 is TGCAGTGCTAGAGATAGGAGGCGGGGTTCAAGAGATACGCAGTATTTT. It is translated as CSARDRRRGSRDTQYF.

The chain uses TRBV5-1 and TRBJ2-3; D perhaps matches TRBD2 (5 bases). The CDR3 runs to 15 residues. In germline, CDR1 is SGHRS, CDR2 YFSETQ. V shed 1 base and J shed 3 bases, with 12 bases lying between them. CDR3 nucleotides: TGCGCCAGCAGCTTGACCGGGGTAAGGACAGATACGCAGTATTTT. Protein: CASSLTGVRTDTQYF.

This clonotype turned up a few times. This chain joins TRBV5-5 and TRBJ2-7, with TRBD2 identical over 8 bases. This CDR3 has 15 amino acids. Germline V gene sequence: CDR1 SGHKS, CDR2 YYEKEE (reference sequence). The J segment lost 1 base and the V segment lost 2 bases, leaving 5 bases of the junction unmatched. Written as DNA, the CDR3 is TGTGCCAGCAGCTTAAGGGCGGGGGGTTCCTACGAGCAGTACTTC. Translation: CASSLRAGGSYEQYF.

This clonotype occurred a few times. This chain joins TRBV30 and TRBJ1-3; D is uncertain. The CDR3 runs 12 residues. Germline V gives CDR1 GTSNPN, CDR2 SVGIG (reference sequence). Trimming stripped 1 base from V and 1 base from J, with 2 bases between. CDR3 DNA sequence: TGTGCCTGGAGTGCGTCTGGAAACACCATATATTTT. Translated: CAWSASGNTIYF.

The table lists this clonotype with a few counts. This rearrangement joins TRBV20-1 to TRBJ2-3; D gene uncertain. Germline V gene sequence: CDR1 DFQATT, CDR2 SNEGSKA (reference sequence). V was clipped by 6 bases and J by 1 base, with 8 bases between them. CDR3 length: 12 amino acids. The CDR3 spells CSANSGTDTQYF. The DNA of the CDR3 is TGCAGTGCAAATTCTGGCACAGATACGCAGTATTTT.

This rearrangement joins TRBV18 to TRBJ2-1; D is perhaps TRBD1 (5 bases). The CDR3 extends over 14 amino acids. V lost 2 bases, J lost 8 bases, and 13 bases lay in between. Germline V CDR1 and CDR2: KGHSH, LQKENI. CDR3 bases: TGTGCCAGCTCACCAACGCAGGGTGGCGATGAGCAGTTCTTC. This codes for CASSPTQGGDEQFF.

This clonotype was detected only a few times. The chain carries TRBV6-2 or TRBV6-3 and TRBJ2-7; 8 nucleotides line up with TRBD2. The CDR3 runs to 14 residues. Losses at the gene ends were 5 bases for V and 6 bases for J; bases not matched to a gene: 9. Germline V gene data show CDR1 as MNHEY and CDR2 as SVGEGT. The CDR3, as DNA: TGTGCCAGCAGTGACCGCGGGGGGCTCTTCGAGCAGTACTTC. Its protein product is CASSDRGGLFEQYF.

This sequence joins TRBV4-1 and TRBJ2-3; possibly TRBD1 for D (5 bases). There are 16 residues in the CDR3. Trimming took 4 bases from V and 1 from J, leaving 15 bases between them. Looked up from germline, CDR1 is MGHRA and CDR2 is YSYEKL. This CDR3 reads CASSRSQGSGTDTQYF. The CDR3 bases are TGCGCCAGCAGCCGATCCCAGGGATCCGGCACAGATACGCAGTATTTT.

The gene calls are TRBV27 and TRBJ1-6; D not resolved. The germline CDR1 and CDR2 sequences are MNHEY and SMNVEV (reference sequence). The CDR3 extends over 15 amino acids. With 5 bases removed from V and 0 bases from J, the gap between germline ends came to 8 bases. CDR3 residues: CASSQYSSYNSPLHF. DNA for the CDR3: TGTGCCAGCAGTCAGTACAGCTCCTATAATTCACCCCTCCACTTT.

This clonotype was seen a handful of times. The CDR3 region is CSAPDSLLGGVAFF. The DNA for the CDR3 is TGCAGTGCCCCCGACAGCTTACTGGGGGGGGTAGCTTTCTTT. The chain joins TRBV20-1 to TRBJ1-1; TRBD1 might be the D (5 bases). Germline lookup yields CDR1 DFQATT and CDR2 SNEGSKA (reference sequence). The CDR3 contains 14 residues. Trimming took off 6 bases at V and 10 bases at J, with 24 bases between the two ends.

The V gene is TRBV29-1, the J gene TRBJ2-2; 9 positions agree with TRBD2. The CDR3 covers 13 residues. The germline V gene encodes CDR1 SQVTM and CDR2 ANQGSEA. Losses at the gene ends were 4 bases for V and 5 bases for J; bases not matched to a gene: 2. The CDR3 is CSVGREGTGELFF. In nucleotides, the CDR3 is TGCAGCGTTGGGCGGGAGGGGACCGGGGAGCTGTTTTTT.